One and the same sample provided the 26 T cell receptor beta chains below, sequenced in a study of shared T cell receptors in the human thymus. Repertoires were generated with immunoSEQ multiplex PCR, while TCRdb's copy carries only in-frame clones and drops some. Here the sample spans 630,000 or so clones, more than 70% being singletons. Another study also made use of these data, one on human thymus T cells.

Sequenced sample: thymocytes. The receptors originated from a boy younger than two with a congenital heart defect.

The V call is TRBV10-2, the J call TRBJ2-1; weak D call: TRBD2 (7 bases). The CDR3 covers 16 residues. With 9 bases removed from V and 8 bases from J, the gap between germline ends came to 26 bases. Germline loops: CDR1 WSHSY, CDR2 SAAADI. CDR3 nucleotides: TGCGCCAGTGGGAAGGGAGGGAGGGGGATGCTGGATGAGCAGTTCTTC. Its protein is CASGKGGRGMLDEQFF.

This chain uses TRBV6-5 with TRBJ1-6; D is perhaps TRBD1 (5 bases). From germline, CDR1 is MNHEY and CDR2 SVGAGI. The CDR3 sequence is 14 residues long. Trimming took 6 bases from V and 6 from J, leaving 12 bases between them. CDR3 region: CASSSHGGNSPLHF. The CDR3 DNA follows: TGTGCCAGCAGCTCCCACGGGGGTAATTCACCCCTCCACTTT.

This clone occurred once. V usage is TRBV27 and J usage is TRBJ1-1; D not resolved. The V gene lost 5 bases and the J gene lost 4 bases, with 5 bases spanning the gap. The CDR3 runs 11 residues. Germline V gives CDR1 MNHEY, CDR2 SMNVEV (reference sequence). The CDR3 sequence: CASSNITEAFF. The CDR3 DNA follows: TGTGCCAGCAGTAACATCACTGAAGCTTTCTTT.

The CDR3 nucleotides are TGTGCCATCAGTTCGACGGCGGACACGAGCTCCTACGAGCAGTACTTC. Protein product: CAISSTADTSSYEQYF. This rearrangement joins TRBV10-3 to TRBJ2-7, with D maybe TRBD1 (5 bases). Germline CDR1 is ENHRY and CDR2 is SYGVKD. Trimming took 5 bases from V and 0 from J, leaving 17 bases between them. The CDR3 totals 16 residues.

The chain combines TRBV7-9 with TRBJ2-5; no reliable D call. V was clipped by 10 bases and J by 0 bases, with 12 bases between them. There are 13 residues in the CDR3. CDR1 and CDR2 from the germline V gene are SEHNR and FQNEAQ (reference sequence). CDR3: CAIPLADQETQYF. In DNA form, the CDR3 reads TGTGCCATCCCGCTGGCGGACCAAGAGACCCAGTACTTC.

V and J are TRBV4-3 and TRBJ2-7; 9 nucleotides line up with TRBD1. Germline CDR1 and CDR2: LGHNA and YSLEER. The CDR3 contains 15 residues. Trimming at V came to 0 bases and at J to 5 bases, leaving 5 bases not matched to a gene. The CDR3 sequence: CASSQDLDRGDEQYF. Written as DNA, the CDR3 is TGCGCCAGCAGCCAAGATCTGGACAGGGGTGACGAGCAGTACTTC.

The rearrangement uses TRBV9 and TRBJ1-1; unclear D gene. CDR3 size: 11 residues. V was cut by 4 bases and J by 11 bases, with 12 bases left in between. Germline V gives CDR1 SGDLS, CDR2 YYNGEE. The chain's CDR3 is CASSPQVEAFF. CDR3 bases: TGTGCCAGCAGCCCCCAAGTTGAGGCTTTCTTT.

The rearrangement links TRBV7-2 to TRBJ2-1; D unresolved. CDR3 length: 16 amino acids. Germline CDR1 reads SGHTA; CDR2 reads FQGNSA. V was clipped by 1 base and J by 5 bases, with 15 bases between them. The CDR3 bases are TGTGCCAGCAGCTTAGACCACAGTCCCACGGACAATGAGCAGTTCTTC. Protein product: CASSLDHSPTDNEQFF.

The V gene is TRBV7-2, the J gene TRBJ1-2; 9 bases align to TRBD1. This CDR3 is 18 amino acids long. Looked up from germline, CDR1 is SGHTA and CDR2 is FQGNSA. The ends lost 4 bases at V and 0 bases at J; junction bases unmatched: 12. CDR3 sequence: CASSYGQGPSMTNYGYTF. The CDR3 nucleotides read TGTGCCAGCAGCTACGGACAGGGGCCGAGCATGACTAACTATGGCTACACCTTC.

This chain joins TRBV28 and TRBJ2-1; 10 bases are shared with TRBD1. Per the germline V gene, CDR1 is MDHEN and CDR2 is SYDVKM. The CDR3 runs to 15 residues. With V trimmed by 4 bases and J by 6 bases, 6 bases remained unmatched. CDR3 sequence: CASSSDRGPFNEQFF. The CDR3 bases are TGTGCCAGCAGTTCTGACAGGGGGCCCTTCAATGAGCAGTTCTTC.

The J gene is TRBJ2-5, the V gene TRBV2, with 9 positions matching TRBD1. This CDR3 comprises 14 residues. The ends lost 6 bases at V and 4 bases at J; junction bases unmatched: 6. Germline values: CDR1 SNHLY, CDR2 FYNNEI. CDR3 bases: TGTGCCAGCAGGTCACAGGGGGCGGGAGAGACCCAGTACTTC. Translated, it gives CASRSQGAGETQYF.

V gene TRBV30 combines with J gene TRBJ2-4; TRBD2 aligns across 14 bases. The CDR3 loop spans 17 amino acids. J lost 4 bases, V lost 3 bases, and 8 bases had no gene match. The germline V gene has CDR1 GTSNPN and CDR2 SVGIG (reference sequence). CDR3 sequence reads: CAWRKLTSGGGKNIQYF. The CDR3, as DNA: TGTGCCTGGAGGAAATTGACTAGCGGGGGGGGAAAAAACATTCAGTACTTC.

V usage is TRBV14 and J usage is TRBJ1-1; D is undetermined. Trimming removed 0 bases at V and 5 bases at J, with 10 bases between. This CDR3 is 14 amino acids long. Germline V gene data show CDR1 as SGHDN and CDR2 as FVKESK. CDR3 protein: CASSQDEEGTEAFF. The CDR3 nucleotides are TGTGCCAGCAGCCAAGATGAGGAGGGAACTGAAGCTTTCTTT.

The genes are TRBV13 and TRBJ2-7; weak D call: TRBD2 (6 bases). The germline V and J ends were trimmed by 1 base and 0 bases, with 19 bases remaining between them. CDR3 length equals 18 residues. CDR1 is PRHDT and CDR2 is FYEKMQ in the germline V gene (reference sequence). The CDR3 loop reads CASSLVGCRRGGSYEQYF. The CDR3 DNA is TGTGCCAGCAGCTTAGTGGGGTGTAGGCGGGGCGGCTCCTACGAGCAGTACTTC.

V gene TRBV9 combines with J gene TRBJ2-7; 15 bases are shared with TRBD2. CDR1 and CDR2 (germline): SGDLS, YYNGEE. The CDR3 consists of 15 residues. V trimming: 2 bases; J trimming: 6 bases; junction bases outside the gene matches: 3. The CDR3 sequence is CASSVGGLAGGEQYF. CDR3 DNA: TGTGCCAGCAGCGTTGGGGGACTAGCGGGAGGCGAGCAGTACTTC.

There are a few counts of this clone. The rearrangement joins TRBV4-2 to TRBJ2-7; a possible D gene is TRBD1 (5 bases). The CDR3 covers 15 residues. Germline CDR1 is LGHNA and CDR2 is YNFKEQ. Deletions cut 1 base from V and 3 bases from J, with 13 bases between. The DNA of the CDR3 is TGTGCCAGCAGCCAAGCAGCAGGGAATAGCTACGAGCAGTACTTC. Translating it yields CASSQAAGNSYEQYF.

The V call is TRBV4-1, the J call TRBJ2-1, with 12 bases aligning to TRBD2. The CDR3 sequence is 16 residues long. With V trimmed by 1 base and J by 4 bases, 2 bases remained unmatched. Germline CDR1 reads MGHRA; CDR2 reads YSYEKL. CDR3 DNA sequence: TGCGCCAGCAGCCAAGCAGGACTAGCGGGATACAATGAGCAGTTCTTC. This encodes CASSQAGLAGYNEQFF.

This clone turned up a few times. V and J are TRBV30 and TRBJ2-7, with 7 bases identical to TRBD2. Germline-derived CDR1 and CDR2 are GTSNPN and SVGIG (reference sequence). The CDR3 consists of 15 residues. J was trimmed by 5 bases and V by 0 bases; bases with no gene match: 10. The CDR3 reads CAWSVFFGGFNEQYF. As DNA, the CDR3 is TGTGCCTGGAGTGTATTTTTCGGGGGGTTCAACGAGCAGTACTTC.

The genes are TRBV5-8 and TRBJ2-3; no reliable D call. The germline V and J ends were trimmed by 0 bases and 3 bases, with 14 bases remaining between them. The CDR3 length is 16 residues. The germline CDR1 and CDR2 sequences are SGHTS and YDEGEE. The CDR3 here is CASSLALVLGTDTQYF. CDR3 in DNA: TGTGCCAGCAGCTTGGCGCTAGTCCTCGGTACAGATACGCAGTATTTT.

The gene calls are TRBV11-2 and TRBJ2-2; 7 bases align to TRBD2. Germline-derived CDR1 and CDR2 are SGHAT and FQNNGV. The junction had 8 bases not matched to a gene; V was cut back by 5 bases and J by 2 bases. This CDR3 contains 16 residues. The CDR3 is CASSQRLADNTGELFF. The CDR3 DNA sequence: TGTGCCAGCAGCCAAAGACTAGCAGATAACACCGGGGAGCTGTTTTTT.

The table lists this clone with a count of one. The chain joins TRBV4-3 to TRBJ2-4, with 9 nucleotides matching TRBD1. The CDR3 extends over 19 amino acids. J gave up 1 base and V 3 bases, and 13 bases lay outside the gene matches. The germline V gene encodes CDR1 LGHNA and CDR2 YSLEER. CDR3 residues: CASSQSPGQGVGAKNIQYF. The CDR3 DNA follows: TGCGCCAGCAGCCAGAGTCCGGGACAGGGAGTAGGGGCCAAAAACATTCAGTACTTC.

V gene TRBV10-3 combines with J gene TRBJ2-1, with a weak D call TRBD2 (5 bases). The V gene's germline CDR1 is ENHRY and CDR2 SYGVKD. V lost 3 bases and J lost 0, with 15 bases in between. CDR3 length equals 17 residues. The CDR3 loop is CAISEWEPPSSYNEQFF. CDR3 sequence (DNA): TGTGCCATCAGTGAATGGGAGCCACCGAGCTCCTACAATGAGCAGTTCTTC.

DNA for the CDR3: TGTGCCAGCACCGGGCGGGAGGAGTATAATGAGCAGTTCTTC. Translation: CASTGREEYNEQFF. J is TRBJ2-1 and V is TRBV28, with 8 bases matching TRBD2. Germline lookup yields CDR1 MDHEN and CDR2 SYDVKM. Unmatched junction bases numbered 9, after V lost 7 bases and J lost 7 bases. The CDR3 length is 14 residues.

This clone came up once. The V call is TRBV5-1, the J call TRBJ2-7; 8 positions match TRBD2. Trimming removed 4 bases from V and 1 base from J; junction bases left unmatched: 7. The CDR3 is 15 amino acids. The V gene's germline CDR1 is SGHRS and CDR2 YFSETQ. The CDR3: CASSPKRERSYEQYF. CDR3 sequence (DNA): TGCGCCAGCAGCCCCAAGCGGGAGAGGTCCTACGAGCAGTACTTC.

V usage is TRBV7-2 and J usage is TRBJ1-4; 8 nucleotides align to TRBD1. This CDR3 has 15 residues. Germline values: CDR1 SGHTA, CDR2 FQGNSA. With 3 bases clipped from V and 6 bases from J, the junction kept 6 bases outside the gene matches. The CDR3 loop reads CASSFGPRGHEKLFF. The CDR3 DNA sequence: TGTGCCAGCAGCTTCGGGCCCAGGGGGCATGAAAAACTGTTTTTT.

The chain carries TRBV9 and TRBJ1-2; 7 nucleotides line up with TRBD1. CDR1 SGDLS and CDR2 YYNGEE come from the germline V gene. This CDR3 region has 16 residues. V was clipped by 3 bases and J by 5 bases; unmatched bases: 13. The CDR3 loop reads CASSAEETGSEYGYTF. CDR3 DNA sequence: TGTGCCAGCAGCGCCGAAGAGACAGGGTCTGAGTATGGCTACACCTTC.